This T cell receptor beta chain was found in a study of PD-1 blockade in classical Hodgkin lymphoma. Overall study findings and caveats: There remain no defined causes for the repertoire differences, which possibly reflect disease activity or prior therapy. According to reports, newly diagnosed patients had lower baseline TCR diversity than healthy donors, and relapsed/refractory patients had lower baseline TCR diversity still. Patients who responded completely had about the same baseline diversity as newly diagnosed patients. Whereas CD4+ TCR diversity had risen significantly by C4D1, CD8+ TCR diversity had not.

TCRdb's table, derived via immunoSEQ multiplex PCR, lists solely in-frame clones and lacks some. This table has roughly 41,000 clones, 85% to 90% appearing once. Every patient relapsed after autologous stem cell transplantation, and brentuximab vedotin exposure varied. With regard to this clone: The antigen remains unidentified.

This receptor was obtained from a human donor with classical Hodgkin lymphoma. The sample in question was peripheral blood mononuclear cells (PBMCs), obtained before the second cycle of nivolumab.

CDR3 loop: CASSSGGEGTGELFF. The CDR3, as DNA: TGTGCCAGTTCCTCGGGGGGCGAGGGAACCGGGGAGCTGTTTTTT. The genes are TRBV28 and TRBJ2-2; D may be TRBD2 (7 bases). With 9 bases removed from V and 5 bases from J, the gap between germline ends came to 19 bases. The CDR3 runs to 15 residues. CDR1 and CDR2 (germline): MDHEN, SYDVKM.